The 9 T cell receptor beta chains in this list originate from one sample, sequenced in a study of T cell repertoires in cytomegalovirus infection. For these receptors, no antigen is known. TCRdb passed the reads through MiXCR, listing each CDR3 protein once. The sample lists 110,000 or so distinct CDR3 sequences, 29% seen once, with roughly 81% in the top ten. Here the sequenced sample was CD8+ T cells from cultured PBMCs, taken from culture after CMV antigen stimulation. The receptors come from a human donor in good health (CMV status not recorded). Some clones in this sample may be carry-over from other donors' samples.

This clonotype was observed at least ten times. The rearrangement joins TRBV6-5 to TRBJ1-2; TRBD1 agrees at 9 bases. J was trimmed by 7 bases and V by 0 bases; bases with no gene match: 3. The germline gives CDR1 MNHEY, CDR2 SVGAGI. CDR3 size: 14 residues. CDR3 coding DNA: TGTGCCAGCAGTTACTCCCGGGACAGGGTTGGCTACACCTTC. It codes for CASSYSRDRVGYTF.

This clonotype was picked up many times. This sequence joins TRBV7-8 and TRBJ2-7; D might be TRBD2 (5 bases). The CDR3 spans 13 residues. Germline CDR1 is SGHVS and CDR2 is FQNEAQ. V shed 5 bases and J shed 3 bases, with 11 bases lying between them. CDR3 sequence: CASSLRRGYEQYF. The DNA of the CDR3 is TGTGCCAGCAGCCTACGTCGGGGCTACGAGCAGTACTTC.

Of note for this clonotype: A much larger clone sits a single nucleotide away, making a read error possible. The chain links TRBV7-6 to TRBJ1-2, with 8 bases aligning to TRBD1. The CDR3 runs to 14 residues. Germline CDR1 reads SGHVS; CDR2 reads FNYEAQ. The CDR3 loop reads CASSPGGLLYGDTF. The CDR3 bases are TGTGCCAGCAGCCCAGGGGGCCTTTTGTATGGCGACACCTTC.

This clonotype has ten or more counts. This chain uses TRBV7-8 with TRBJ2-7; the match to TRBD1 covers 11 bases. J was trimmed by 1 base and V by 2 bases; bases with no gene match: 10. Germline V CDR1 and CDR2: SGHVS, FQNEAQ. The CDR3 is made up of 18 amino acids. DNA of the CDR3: TGTGCCAGCAGCTTACCCCGGGACAGGGGGGAATATTCCTACGAGCAGTACTTC. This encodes CASSLPRDRGEYSYEQYF. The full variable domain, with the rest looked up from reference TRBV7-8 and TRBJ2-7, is GAGVSQSPRYKVAKRGQDVALRCDPISGHVSLFWYQQALGQGPEFLTYFQNEAQLDKSGLPSDRFFAERPEGSVSTLKIQRTQQEDSAVYLCASSLPRDRGEYSYEQYFGPGTRLTVT.

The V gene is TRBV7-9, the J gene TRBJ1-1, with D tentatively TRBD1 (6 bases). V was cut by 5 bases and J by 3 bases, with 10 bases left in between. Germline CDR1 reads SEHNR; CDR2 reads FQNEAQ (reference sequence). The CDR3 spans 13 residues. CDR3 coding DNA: TGTGCCAGCAGCCACAGGGCCGACACTGAAGCTTTCTTT. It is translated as CASSHRADTEAFF.

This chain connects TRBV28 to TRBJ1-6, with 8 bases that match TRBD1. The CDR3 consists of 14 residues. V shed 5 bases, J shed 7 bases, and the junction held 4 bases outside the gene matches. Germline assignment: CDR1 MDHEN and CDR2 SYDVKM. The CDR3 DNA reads TGTGCCAGCAGTACCTGGACAGGGAATTCACCCCTCCACTTT. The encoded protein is CASSTWTGNSPLHF.

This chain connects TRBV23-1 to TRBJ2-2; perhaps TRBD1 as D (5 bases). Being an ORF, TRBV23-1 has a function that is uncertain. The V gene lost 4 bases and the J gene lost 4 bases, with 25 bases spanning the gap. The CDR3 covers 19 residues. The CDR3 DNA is TGCGCCAGCAGTCTATTGGGGCAGCCTTCCTACTATTTCACCGGGGAGCTGTTTTTT. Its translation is CASSLLGQPSYYFTGELFF.

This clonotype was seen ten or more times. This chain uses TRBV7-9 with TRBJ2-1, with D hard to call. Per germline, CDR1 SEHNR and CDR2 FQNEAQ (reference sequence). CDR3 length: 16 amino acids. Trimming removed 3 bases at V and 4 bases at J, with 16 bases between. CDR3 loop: CASSFFLGIDYNEQFF. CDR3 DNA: TGTGCCAGCAGCTTTTTCCTGGGAATTGATTACAATGAGCAGTTCTTC.

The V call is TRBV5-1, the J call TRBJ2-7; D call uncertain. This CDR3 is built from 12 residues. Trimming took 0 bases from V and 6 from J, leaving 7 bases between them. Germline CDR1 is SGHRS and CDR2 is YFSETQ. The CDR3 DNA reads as TGCGCCAGCAGCTTGGACAGTACCGAGCAGTACTTC. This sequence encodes CASSLDSTEQYF.